The entry below gives a single T cell receptor (beta chain) sequence along with its context. This entry comes from a study of cytomegalovirus exposure and HLA in healthy donors. The CDR3 length is 13 residues. Trimming removed 4 bases at V and 12 bases at J, with 18 bases between. CDR1 is GTSNPN and CDR2 is SVGIG in the germline V gene (reference sequence). 13 Jbeta primers and 60 Vbeta primers were used for the PCR. Clones were read by immunoSEQ multiplex PCR, and TCRdb kept only the in-frame ones, dropping some. The table lists roughly 100,000 clones, almost 80% of them singletons. This TCR was recovered from a man aged 50 or older in good health and CMV-seropositive. This rearrangement joins TRBV30 to TRBJ1-4; D might be TRBD1 (5 bases). The source material was PBMCs. Here the CDR3 reads CAWNPQGRTELFF. In nucleotides, the CDR3 is TGTGCCTGGAATCCCCAGGGCCGAACCGAACTGTTTTTT.